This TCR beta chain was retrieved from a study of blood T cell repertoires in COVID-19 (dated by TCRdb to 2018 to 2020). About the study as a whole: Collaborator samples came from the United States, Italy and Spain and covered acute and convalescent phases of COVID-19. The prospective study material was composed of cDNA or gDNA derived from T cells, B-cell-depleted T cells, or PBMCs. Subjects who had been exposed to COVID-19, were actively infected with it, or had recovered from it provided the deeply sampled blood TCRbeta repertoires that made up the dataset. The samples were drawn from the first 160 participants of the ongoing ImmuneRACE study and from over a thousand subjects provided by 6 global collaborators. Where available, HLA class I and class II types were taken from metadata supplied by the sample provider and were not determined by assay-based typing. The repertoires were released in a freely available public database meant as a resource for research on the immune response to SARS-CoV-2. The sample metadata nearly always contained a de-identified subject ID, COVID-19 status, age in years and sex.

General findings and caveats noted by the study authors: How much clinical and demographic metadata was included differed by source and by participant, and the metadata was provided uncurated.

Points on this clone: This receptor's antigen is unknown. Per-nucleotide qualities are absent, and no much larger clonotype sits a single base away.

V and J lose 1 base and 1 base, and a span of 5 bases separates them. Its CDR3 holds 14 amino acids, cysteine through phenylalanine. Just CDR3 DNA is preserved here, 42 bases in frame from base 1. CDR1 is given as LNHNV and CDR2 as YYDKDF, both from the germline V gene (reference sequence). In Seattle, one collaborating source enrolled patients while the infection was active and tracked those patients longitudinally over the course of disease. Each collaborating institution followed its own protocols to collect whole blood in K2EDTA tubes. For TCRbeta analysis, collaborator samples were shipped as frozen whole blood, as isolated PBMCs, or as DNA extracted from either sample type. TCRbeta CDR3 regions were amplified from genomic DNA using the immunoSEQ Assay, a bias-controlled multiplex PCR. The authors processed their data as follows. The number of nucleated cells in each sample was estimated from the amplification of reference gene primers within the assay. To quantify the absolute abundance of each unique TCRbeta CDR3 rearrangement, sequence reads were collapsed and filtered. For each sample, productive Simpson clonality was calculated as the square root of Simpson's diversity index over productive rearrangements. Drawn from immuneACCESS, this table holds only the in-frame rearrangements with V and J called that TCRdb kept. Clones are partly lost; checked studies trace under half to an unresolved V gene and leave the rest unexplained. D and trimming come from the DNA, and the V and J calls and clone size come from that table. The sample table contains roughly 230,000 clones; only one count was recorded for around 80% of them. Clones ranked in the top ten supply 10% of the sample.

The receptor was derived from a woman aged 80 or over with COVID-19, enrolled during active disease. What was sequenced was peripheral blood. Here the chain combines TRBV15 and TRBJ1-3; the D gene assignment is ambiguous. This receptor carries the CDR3 CATSRAGSGNTIYF. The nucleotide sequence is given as TGTGCCACCAGCAGAGCCGGTTCTGGAAACACCATATATTTT.